This T cell receptor beta chain was documented in a study of radiation and T cells in renal cell carcinoma. Overall study context: Nephrectomy followed 15 Gy stereotactic body radiation by 4 weeks.

Germline loops: CDR1 MNHEY, CDR2 SVGAGI. After removal of 5 bases from V and 7 bases from J, the junction contained 11 bases not matched to a gene. There are 15 residues in the CDR3. The time point: blood 2 weeks post-SBRT. The treatment was: 15 Gy SBRT to primary tumor, nephrectomy 4 weeks later. After SBRT, blood was collected at 2 and 4 weeks, plus baseline. Study-wide points: Top tumor clonotypes rose in blood 2 weeks post-radiation, then contracted.

As regards this clone: Antigen specificity is unknown.

Assay used: immunoSEQ multiplex PCR; TCRdb lists only in-frame clones, some missing. The table lists 100,000 to 150,000 clones, 65% to 85% of them singletons, with 5.8% in the top ten. The receptor was derived from a man aged 45-60 years with renal cell carcinoma. The starting material was blood, obtained from a patient whose treatment included radiotherapy and nephrectomy. This sequence joins TRBV6-5 and TRBJ2-3; 8 bases fit TRBD2. The CDR3 region has the DNA TGTGCCAGCAGTCCAACGGGGGGGCCAGTAAATACGCAGTATTTT. Its translation is CASSPTGGPVNTQYF.